The 14 T cell receptor beta chains below were found in one sample sequenced in a study of cytomegalovirus exposure and HLA in healthy donors. Assay: immunoSEQ multiplex PCR; the TCRdb copy retains only in-frame clones and omits some. In the table there are 200,000 or so clones, approximately 82% of which are singletons. The sample consisted of PBMCs. These TCRs come from a woman aged 25 to 45 in good health and CMV-seropositive.

The chain uses TRBV6-5 and TRBJ1-1; D unclear. The V gene lost 7 bases and the J gene lost 3 bases, with 12 bases spanning the gap. CDR3 size: 13 residues. The germline V gene has CDR1 MNHEY and CDR2 SVGAGI. The CDR3 protein is CASKAGVDTEAFF. The CDR3 nucleotides are TGTGCCAGCAAGGCGGGAGTGGACACTGAAGCTTTCTTT.

The gene calls are TRBV28 and TRBJ2-7; 8 bases map to TRBD1. Germline V gene lookup returns CDR1 MDHEN and CDR2 SYDVKM. The CDR3 runs to 13 residues. V trimming: 6 bases; J trimming: 5 bases; junction bases outside the gene matches: 6. DNA for the CDR3: TGTGCCAGCAGGGACAGGGCGTTCCACGAGCAGTACTTC. It translates to CASRDRAFHEQYF.

The chain couples TRBV30 to TRBJ2-7, with D hard to call. Germline lookup yields CDR1 GTSNPN and CDR2 SVGIG (reference sequence). The CDR3 has 15 amino acids. V was shortened by 2 bases and J by 0 bases, with 14 bases between the two germline ends. CDR3 in DNA: TGTGCCTGGAGTCCCCAAGAGAGGTACTCCTACGAGCAGTACTTC. Translation: CAWSPQERYSYEQYF.

The chain uses TRBV11-2 and TRBJ2-1; 9 nucleotides line up with TRBD2. Germline CDR1 reads SGHAT; CDR2 reads FQNNGV. This CDR3 is 16 amino acids long. V lost 1 base, J lost 3 bases, and 4 bases stayed unmatched. CDR3 in DNA: TGTGCCAGCAGCTTAGTCGGGCGGGAGGGCTACAATGAGCAGTTCTTC. Its protein product is CASSLVGREGYNEQFF.

V gene TRBV27 combines with J gene TRBJ2-1, with 8 bases lining up with TRBD2. J lost 1 base, V lost 2 bases, and 4 bases had no gene match. The CDR3 is made up of 16 amino acids. The V gene's germline CDR1 is MNHEY and CDR2 SMNVEV (reference sequence). Here the CDR3 reads CASSLLAGLSYNEQFF. CDR3 nucleotide sequence: TGTGCCAGCAGTTTACTAGCGGGTCTTTCCTACAATGAGCAGTTCTTC.

The chain employs TRBV7-2 and TRBJ2-5, with D perhaps TRBD1 (6 bases). The CDR3 totals 14 residues. Germline assignment: CDR1 SGHTA and CDR2 FQGNSA. The germline V and J ends were trimmed by 5 bases and 3 bases, with 13 bases remaining between them. The CDR3 protein is CASSQPGQKETQYF. In DNA form, the CDR3 reads TGTGCCAGCAGCCAACCCGGACAGAAAGAGACCCAGTACTTC.

This clone was seen a handful of times. This chain connects TRBV18 to TRBJ2-3; no clear D. Trimming stripped 5 bases from V and 2 bases from J, with 11 bases between. This CDR3 is built from 14 residues. Looked up from germline, CDR1 is KGHSH and CDR2 is LQKENI. CDR3 sequence: CASSDGPTTDTQYF. The CDR3 bases are TGTGCCAGCTCAGATGGGCCTACCACAGATACGCAGTATTTT.

V and J are TRBV11-2 and TRBJ1-4; weak D call: TRBD1 (5 bases). The CDR3 runs 13 residues. Trimming took off 6 bases at V and 5 bases at J, with 10 bases between the two ends. Germline V CDR1 and CDR2: SGHAT, FQNNGV. CDR3 amino acids: CASRGQPNEKLFF. The CDR3 DNA reads as TGTGCCAGCAGGGGGCAGCCCAATGAAAAACTGTTTTTT. Variable domain in full (rest from reference TRBV11-2 and TRBJ1-4): EAGVAQSPRYKIIEKRQSVAFWCNPISGHATLYWYQQILGQGPKLLIQFQNNGVVDDSQLPKDRFSAERLKGVDSTLKIQPAKLEDSAVYLCASRGQPNEKLFFGSGTQLSVL.

This chain links TRBV6-4 with TRBJ1-2; maybe TRBD1 (5 bases). Germline-derived CDR1 and CDR2 are MRHNA and SNTAGT. Trimming pared 4 bases from V and 5 bases from J, leaving 14 bases between. The CDR3 has 14 amino acids. DNA for the CDR3: TGTGCCAGCAGTGTCTCCTCAGGACAATATGGCTACACCTTC. It translates to CASSVSSGQYGYTF.

The chain is built from TRBV9 and TRBJ1-1; 8 bases match TRBD1. CDR1 is SGDLS, CDR2 YYNGEE, per germline. The CDR3 spans 15 residues. Unmatched junction bases numbered 5, after V lost 3 bases and J lost 1 base. The CDR3 nucleotides are TGTGCCAGCAGCGCCTTTGGACAGGGGAACACTGAAGCTTTCTTT. It encodes CASSAFGQGNTEAFF.

This chain connects TRBV28 to TRBJ2-3, with 7 bases lining up with TRBD2. Germline V lookup: CDR1 MDHEN, CDR2 SYDVKM. V was clipped by 7 bases and J by 4 bases; unmatched bases: 8. The length of the CDR3 is 14 residues. DNA of the CDR3: TGTGCCAGCAACGGGGGAGGGCCACCAGATACGCAGTATTTT. Translation gives CASNGGGPPDTQYF.

The chain links TRBV11-2 to TRBJ2-3; D not certain. The CDR3 has 12 residues. From germline, CDR1 is SGHAT and CDR2 FQNNGV. V was pared by 2 bases and J by 5 bases, with 5 bases between. This chain's CDR3 is CASSLSLDTQYF. CDR3 nucleotides: TGTGCCAGCAGCTTATCTCTAGATACGCAGTATTTT.

This clone came up once. The rearrangement uses TRBV5-1 and TRBJ2-7; 9 bases are a match to TRBD2. Germline lookup yields CDR1 SGHRS and CDR2 YFSETQ. Unmatched junction bases numbered 8, after V lost 2 bases and J lost 5 bases. This CDR3 contains 15 residues. This CDR3 is CASSLLSGRADEQYF. The CDR3 DNA follows: TGCGCCAGCAGCTTACTTAGCGGGAGAGCCGACGAGCAGTACTTC.

In its sample, this clone was seen once. The chain recombines TRBV5-1 with TRBJ2-1, with D possibly being TRBD2 (6 bases). There are 14 residues in the CDR3. In germline, CDR1 is SGHRS, CDR2 YFSETQ. Trimming took off 6 bases at V and 0 bases at J, with 10 bases between the two ends. The CDR3 reads CASTDGSSYNEQFF. The CDR3 nucleotides are TGCGCCAGCACCGACGGGAGCTCCTACAATGAGCAGTTCTTC.